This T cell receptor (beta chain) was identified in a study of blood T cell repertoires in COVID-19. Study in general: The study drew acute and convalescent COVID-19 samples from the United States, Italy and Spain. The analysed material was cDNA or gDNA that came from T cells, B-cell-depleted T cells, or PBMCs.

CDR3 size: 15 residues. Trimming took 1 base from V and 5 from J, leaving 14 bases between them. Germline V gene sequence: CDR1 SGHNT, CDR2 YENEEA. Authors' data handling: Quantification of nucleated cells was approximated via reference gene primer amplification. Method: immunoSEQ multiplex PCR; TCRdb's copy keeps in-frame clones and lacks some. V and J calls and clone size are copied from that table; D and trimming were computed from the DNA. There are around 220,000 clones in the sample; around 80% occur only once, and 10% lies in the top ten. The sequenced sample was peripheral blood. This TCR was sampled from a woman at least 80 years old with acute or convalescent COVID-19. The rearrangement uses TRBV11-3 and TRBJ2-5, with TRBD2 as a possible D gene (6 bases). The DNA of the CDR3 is TGTGCCAGCAGCTTAGTTGCGGGGACGGGGGAGACCCAGTACTTC. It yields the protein CASSLVAGTGETQYF. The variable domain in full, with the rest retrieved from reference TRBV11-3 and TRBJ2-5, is EAGVVQSPRYKIIEKKQPVAFWCNPISGHNTLYWYLQNLGQGPELLIRYENEEAVDDSQLPKDRFSAERLKGVDSTLKIQPAELGDSAVYLCASSLVAGTGETQYFGPGTRLLVL.